These 23 T cell receptor beta chains originate from one sample sequenced in a study of cytomegalovirus exposure and HLA in healthy donors. A multiplex PCR was run with 60 Vbeta primers and 13 Jbeta primers. The data were produced by immunoSEQ multiplex PCR, yet TCRdb's version contains in-frame clones alone and is incomplete. The sample yields 37,000 or so clones, roughly 80% seen once. Sequencing input: PBMCs. The source of these receptors is a woman between 40 and 50 years old in good health and CMV-seronegative.

The chain carries TRBV5-6 and TRBJ2-1; the D gene is possibly TRBD2 (7 bases). V lost 0 bases to trimming and J lost 3 bases, with 19 bases between them. This CDR3 has 18 amino acids. Germline V lookup: CDR1 SGHDT, CDR2 YYEEEE. The CDR3 DNA reads TGTGCCAGCAGCTTGGTGGGCGGGGGCGCTACGGTCTACAATGAGCAGTTCTTC. This encodes CASSLVGGGATVYNEQFF.

The V and J genes are TRBV11-1 and TRBJ1-1; no clear D gene. The germline V gene encodes CDR1 SGHAT and CDR2 FQDESV (reference sequence). With 4 bases removed from V and 5 bases from J, the gap between germline ends came to 8 bases. The CDR3 is 12 residues long. CDR3 sequence (DNA): TGTGCCAGCAGCTCGCTATGGACTGAAGCTTTCTTT. Amino acid sequence: CASSSLWTEAFF.

This sequence joins TRBV14 and TRBJ2-7; maybe TRBD1 (6 bases). Germline V lookup: CDR1 SGHDN, CDR2 FVKESK. V was trimmed by 0 bases and J by 0 bases, leaving 18 bases between them. The CDR3 runs to 18 residues. This CDR3 is CASSQEKTTGSFSYEQYV. In DNA form, the CDR3 reads TGTGCCAGCAGCCAAGAGAAGACGACAGGCAGTTTCTCCTACGAGCAGTACGTC.

The genes are TRBV28 and TRBJ1-1; D is undetermined. V was pared by 0 bases and J by 1 base, with 9 bases between. CDR1 and CDR2 (germline): MDHEN, SYDVKM. CDR3 length: 15 residues. DNA of the CDR3: TGTGCCAGCAGTTTATGGGGAGAACCGAACACTGAAGCTTTCTTT. Translation: CASSLWGEPNTEAFF.

The V and J genes are TRBV2 and TRBJ1-2, with D tentatively TRBD1 (5 bases). CDR3 length: 14 residues. Germline V gives CDR1 SNHLY, CDR2 FYNNEI. Trimming removed 7 bases at V and 4 bases at J, with 16 bases between. The CDR3 sequence is CASKGANSFYGYTF. As DNA, the CDR3 is TGTGCCAGCAAAGGGGCTAATTCCTTCTATGGCTACACCTTC.

The chain is built from TRBV7-3 and TRBJ2-1; TRBD2 might be the D (7 bases). This CDR3 spans 15 amino acids. The V gene lost 4 bases and the J gene lost 1 base, with 11 bases spanning the gap. Germline lookup yields CDR1 SGHTA and CDR2 FQGTGA. For the CDR3, the DNA is TGTGCCAGCAGCTCGAGGGGGGGGTCCTACAATGAGCAGTTCTTC. Its translation: CASSSRGGSYNEQFF.

V is TRBV7-9 and J is TRBJ1-1, with D hard to call. This CDR3 contains 12 residues. V was clipped by 1 base and J by 10 bases, with 10 bases between them. Germline V gives CDR1 SEHNR, CDR2 FQNEAQ (reference sequence). The CDR3 protein is CASSLGWLGAFF. The CDR3, as DNA: TGTGCCAGCAGCTTAGGATGGCTTGGAGCTTTCTTT.

CDR3 amino acids: CASSGARTGPNYGYTF. The CDR3 coding sequence is TGTGCCAGCAGCGGCGCCAGGACAGGGCCTAACTATGGCTACACCTTC. The chain uses TRBV9 and TRBJ1-2, with 8 positions matching TRBD1. CDR3 length: 16 amino acids. V trimming: 3 bases; J trimming: 0 bases; junction bases outside the gene matches: 7. CDR1 is SGDLS and CDR2 is YYNGEE in the germline V gene.

The chain links TRBV4-3 to TRBJ2-3, with D perhaps matching TRBD1 (6 bases). Trimming took off 4 bases at V and 4 bases at J, with 9 bases between the two ends. In germline, CDR1 is LGHNA, CDR2 YSLEER. The CDR3 runs 13 residues. CDR3 nucleotide sequence: TGCGCCAGCAGCCTTGGGGGCGCAGATACGCAGTATTTT. The encoded protein is CASSLGGADTQYF.

V is TRBV13 and J is TRBJ1-1; unclear D gene. The V end was cut by 5 bases, the J end by 1 base, with 14 bases between. Germline lookup yields CDR1 PRHDT and CDR2 FYEKMQ (reference sequence). The CDR3 length is 15 residues. The CDR3 bases are TGTGCCAGCAGCCCCATGGAGGTAGAGAACACTGAAGCTTTCTTT. Protein: CASSPMEVENTEAFF.

A single count supports this clone. This CDR3 reads CASSQEWGELFF. The CDR3 DNA reads as TGTGCCAGCAGCCAAGAGTGGGGGGAGCTGTTTTTT. The genes are TRBV6-6 and TRBJ2-2; D is unclear. CDR1 and CDR2 from the germline V gene are MNHNY and SVGAGI (reference sequence). This CDR3 is 12 amino acids long. V was clipped by 6 bases and J by 8 bases, with 10 bases between them.

This chain uses TRBV5-1 with TRBJ1-1; the D is unclear. In germline, CDR1 is SGHRS, CDR2 YFSETQ. CDR3 length: 14 amino acids. V lost 5 bases to trimming and J lost 4 bases, with 15 bases between them. The CDR3 sequence is CASRVSAAGTEAFF. The CDR3 DNA is TGCGCCAGCAGGGTGTCCGCCGCAGGCACTGAAGCTTTCTTT.

V is TRBV2 and J is TRBJ1-1; weak D call: TRBD1 (6 bases). CDR1 and CDR2 from the germline V gene are SNHLY and FYNNEI. V was pared by 11 bases and J by 4 bases, with 26 bases between. This CDR3 region has 16 residues. The CDR3 here is CAERVAGEGRVTEAFF. CDR3 nucleotides: TGTGCCGAACGGGTGGCAGGGGAAGGGAGAGTCACTGAAGCTTTCTTT.

This chain links TRBV10-1 with TRBJ1-1; D perhaps matches TRBD1 (5 bases). CDR1 and CDR2 (germline): WNHNN, SYGVQD (reference sequence). Deletions cut 1 base from V and 7 bases from J, with 13 bases between. The CDR3 length is 14 residues. The CDR3 sequence: CASSEYGPGVEAFF. In DNA form, the CDR3 reads TGCGCCAGCAGTGAGTATGGTCCGGGGGTTGAAGCTTTCTTT.

The rearrangement links TRBV7-2 to TRBJ1-2; 12 bases line up with TRBD1. There are 16 residues in the CDR3. The V gene's germline CDR1 is SGHTA and CDR2 FQGNSA. The ends lost 5 bases at V and 3 bases at J; junction bases unmatched: 7. Here the CDR3 DNA reads TGTGCCAGCAGCAATGGGGACAGGGGGCCAGACTATGGCTACACCTTC. Its protein is CASSNGDRGPDYGYTF. The complete variable domain, with remaining parts taken from reference TRBV7-2 and TRBJ1-2, reads GAGVSQSPSNKVTEKGKDVELRCDPISGHTALYWYRQSLGQGLEFLIYFQGNSAPDKSGLPSDRFSAERTGGSVSTLTIQRTQQEDSAVYLCASSNGDRGPDYGYTFGSGTRLTVV.

The chain couples TRBV27 to TRBJ2-7, with TRBD1 matching 8 bases. In germline, CDR1 is MNHEY, CDR2 SMNVEV (reference sequence). V trimming: 2 bases; J trimming: 5 bases; junction bases outside the gene matches: 14. The CDR3 consists of 17 residues. This chain's CDR3 is CASSLIGTQGAVNEQYF. The DNA of the CDR3 is TGTGCCAGCAGTTTAATCGGTACTCAGGGGGCGGTGAACGAGCAGTACTTC.

The chain has TRBV6-6 and TRBJ1-5; TRBD1 aligns across 8 bases. The CDR3 is 14 amino acids. Germline V gene data show CDR1 as MNHNY and CDR2 as SVGAGI (reference sequence). V lost 6 bases to trimming and J lost 0 bases; unmatched junction nucleotides: 1. CDR3 residues: CASRQGDSNQPQHF. DNA of the CDR3: TGTGCCAGCAGACAGGGGGATAGCAATCAGCCCCAGCATTTT.

The chain links TRBV10-3 to TRBJ1-3; 10 bases align to TRBD1. The CDR3 sequence is 14 residues long. The germline V gene has CDR1 ENHRY and CDR2 SYGVKD. V lost 4 bases to trimming and J lost 7 bases; unmatched junction nucleotides: 4. The CDR3 DNA sequence: TGTGCCATCAGTGTCCGGACAGGGGGGAACACCATATATTTT. Its translation: CAISVRTGGNTIYF.

V gene TRBV6-6 combines with J gene TRBJ2-2; the D is unclear. V shed 0 bases and J shed 5 bases, with 13 bases lying between them. This CDR3 spans 16 amino acids. Germline CDR1 is MNHNY and CDR2 is SVGAGI (reference sequence). The CDR3 region is CASSYSAPSRTGELFF. Written as DNA, the CDR3 is TGTGCCAGCAGTTACTCCGCCCCTAGTAGGACCGGGGAGCTGTTTTTT.

The V gene is TRBV7-8, the J gene TRBJ1-4; 9 bases fit TRBD1. The CDR3 extends over 15 amino acids. Germline assignment: CDR1 SGHVS and CDR2 FQNEAQ. V lost 0 bases and J lost 6; bases outside the gene matches: 2. In DNA, the CDR3 is TGTGCCAGCAGCTTAGCGACAGGGGGACATGAAAAACTGTTTTTT. Its translation: CASSLATGGHEKLFF.

The V and J genes are TRBV7-3 and TRBJ2-1; D gene uncertain. The CDR3 extends over 13 amino acids. Trimming shortened V by 0 bases and J by 6 bases, and 6 bases separated the two germline ends. Germline V gives CDR1 SGHTA, CDR2 FQGTGA. This chain's CDR3 is CASSLTPGNEQFF. DNA of the CDR3: TGTGCCAGCAGCTTAACGCCGGGCAATGAGCAGTTCTTC.

This chain uses TRBV10-3 with TRBJ2-5; TRBD1 might be the D (5 bases). The CDR3 sequence is 13 residues long. V shed 10 bases and J shed 5 bases, with 17 bases lying between them. Per germline, CDR1 ENHRY and CDR2 SYGVKD. The CDR3 DNA follows: TGTGCCACCGAACTACAGGCTAGGGAGACCCAGTACTTC. Encoded protein: CATELQARETQYF.

This chain connects TRBV7-3 to TRBJ2-2, with 10 bases fitting TRBD1. Trimming cost V 3 bases and J 7 bases; bases outside gene matches: 2. This CDR3 has 14 amino acids. In germline, CDR1 is SGHTA, CDR2 FQGTGA. CDR3 sequence reads: CASSFGTGDGELFF. The DNA for the CDR3 is TGTGCCAGCAGCTTTGGGACAGGGGACGGGGAGCTGTTTTTT.